The sequence of this T cell receptor beta chain was determined in a study of blood T cell repertoires in COVID-19. The CDR3 is 16 amino acids. The germline V gene encodes CDR1 LGHNA and CDR2 YNFKEQ. The J segment lost 0 bases and the V segment lost 4 bases, leaving 4 bases of the junction unmatched. TCRdb keeps only in-frame clones here, not all; method: immunoSEQ multiplex PCR. The sample carries 250,000 or so clones, approximately 83% recorded once. The clonotype was recovered from a middle-aged woman who had been exposed to COVID-19. Sequences were obtained from PBMCs or T cells enriched from blood (not recorded which). The V call is TRBV4-2, the J call TRBJ2-5; 11 nucleotides align to TRBD2. The CDR3 reads CASSRRLAGNQETQYF. DNA for the CDR3: TGTGCCAGCAGCCGAAGACTAGCGGGGAACCAAGAGACCCAGTACTTC.